A single sample gave rise to the 31 T cell receptor beta chains below, sequenced in a study of cytomegalovirus exposure and HLA in healthy donors. PCR primers comprised 60 Vbeta and 13 Jbeta primers. Sequenced by immunoSEQ multiplex PCR; TCRdb stores in-frame clones only, minus some. Seen here are 130,000 to 150,000 clones, just under 80% observed once, and the top ten hold 2% to 2.5%. The sequenced sample consisted of PBMCs. Receptor source: a young man in good health and CMV-seronegative.

The CDR3 DNA sequence: TGCGCCAGCAGCTTGAGGTCGGGAATTAGCTATGGCTACACCTTC. It specifies CASSLRSGISYGYTF. The J gene is TRBJ1-2, the V gene TRBV5-1, with D unclear. CDR1 and CDR2 from the germline V gene are SGHRS and YFSETQ. Trimming left V 1 base short and J 4 bases short, with 14 bases between. The CDR3 contains 15 residues.

The gene calls are TRBV27 and TRBJ1-2, with TRBD1 matching over 8 bases. Germline CDR1 and CDR2: MNHEY and SMNVEV (reference sequence). Losses at the gene ends were 6 bases for V and 1 base for J; bases not matched to a gene: 10. CDR3 length: 16 amino acids. The CDR3 loop is CASRFTTGGSNYGYTF. In DNA, the CDR3 is TGTGCCAGCAGGTTCACCACAGGGGGAAGTAACTATGGCTACACCTTC.

V gene TRBV5-1 combines with J gene TRBJ1-2; 12 bases align to TRBD1. The CDR3 consists of 17 residues. The ends lost 4 bases at V and 0 bases at J; junction bases unmatched: 7. Germline V gene data show CDR1 as SGHRS and CDR2 as YFSETQ. The CDR3 DNA follows: TGCGCCAGCAGCCCCCGGGACAGGGGGCGGACTAACTATGGCTACACCTTC. Translation gives CASSPRDRGRTNYGYTF.

The J gene is TRBJ2-7, the V gene TRBV14; TRBD1 might be the D (6 bases). The length of the CDR3 is 15 residues. The ends were cut back, 1 base at V and 4 bases at J, with 14 bases in the middle. Germline loops: CDR1 SGHDN, CDR2 FVKESK. CDR3 DNA: TGTGCCAGCAGCCAAGGTTGGCAGGGGCTATACGAGCAGTACTTC. Its translation: CASSQGWQGLYEQYF.

The chain links TRBV7-9 to TRBJ1-3; TRBD1 matches at 7 bases. The germline gives CDR1 SEHNR, CDR2 FQNEAQ (reference sequence). Unmatched junction bases numbered 8, after V lost 7 bases and J lost 2 bases. The CDR3 length is 15 residues. Written as DNA, the CDR3 is TGTGCCAGCACCGAACAGGGACAGACTGGAAACACCATATATTTT. This codes for CASTEQGQTGNTIYF.

The chain recombines TRBV2 with TRBJ1-1; 8 bases line up with TRBD1. V lost 7 bases, J lost 3 bases, and 4 bases stayed unmatched. The CDR3 is made up of 13 amino acids. Germline V gene sequence: CDR1 SNHLY, CDR2 FYNNEI. The CDR3 nucleotides are TGTGCCAGCAAACAGGGGGGAGACACTGAAGCTTTCTTT. Its protein is CASKQGGDTEAFF.

This chain uses TRBV10-3 with TRBJ1-3; 7 bases align to TRBD1. J lost 2 bases, V lost 10 bases, and 5 bases had no gene match. The CDR3 is 13 amino acids. Germline CDR1 and CDR2: ENHRY and SYGVKD. The CDR3 nucleotides read TGTGCCACCCTACAGGGGACTGGAAACACCATATATTTT. This codes for CATLQGTGNTIYF.

This chain uses TRBV15 with TRBJ1-3; TRBD1 is a possible D gene (5 bases). V was trimmed by 5 bases and J by 2 bases, leaving 16 bases between them. The CDR3 runs 16 residues. The germline V gene has CDR1 LNHNV and CDR2 YYDKDF (reference sequence). CDR3 coding DNA: TGTGCCACCAGCCGCTTGGGGCAATCTACTGGAAACACCATATATTTT. Its translation is CATSRLGQSTGNTIYF.

J is TRBJ1-6 and V is TRBV6-1; TRBD1 matches 9 bases. CDR3 length: 15 amino acids. CDR1 is MNHNS and CDR2 is SASEGT in the germline V gene. The V gene end was trimmed by 7 bases and the J gene end by 6 bases; junction bases not matched to a gene: 7. Here the CDR3 reads CASTPDRGFNSPLHF. Written as DNA, the CDR3 is TGTGCCAGCACCCCGGACAGGGGTTTTAATTCACCCCTCCACTTT.

The chain uses TRBV5-1 and TRBJ2-1, with 7 bases that match TRBD1. Germline V gene sequence: CDR1 SGHRS, CDR2 YFSETQ. The CDR3 covers 15 residues. The ends lost 0 bases at V and 3 bases at J; junction bases unmatched: 3. CDR3 sequence (DNA): TGCGCCAGCAGCTTGGACCAGGGGGTCTACAATGAGCAGTTCTTC. Translation: CASSLDQGVYNEQFF.

V gene TRBV5-4 combines with J gene TRBJ2-3, with 10 bases that match TRBD1. Germline loops: CDR1 SGHNT, CDR2 YYREEE (reference sequence). J was trimmed by 7 bases and V by 0 bases; bases with no gene match: 8. This CDR3 has 16 residues. CDR3 nucleotides: TGTGCCAGCAGCTTGGTGGTTGACAGGGGGCGTCATACGCAGTATTTT. Translated: CASSLVVDRGRHTQYF. Combining the CDR3 with reference TRBV5-4 and TRBJ2-3 gives the whole variable domain ETGVTQSPTHLIKTRGQQVTLRCSSQSGHNTVSWYQQALGQGPQFIFQYYREEENGRGNFPPRFSGLQFPNYSSELNVNALELDDSALYLCASSLVVDRGRHTQYFGPGTRLTVL.

This sequence joins TRBV25-1 and TRBJ1-1; TRBD1 agrees at 7 bases. CDR3 size: 14 residues. Germline V CDR1 and CDR2: MGHDK, SYGVNS. The V and J ends lost 5 bases and 1 base, in that order; junction bases with no gene match: 4. CDR3 coding DNA: TGTGCCAGCAGTCGAACAGGGGCGAACACTGAAGCTTTCTTT. This gives the protein CASSRTGANTEAFF.

This clone has more than one count but fewer than ten. One end of the junction fails to match germline, which may point to a read error. This chain links TRBV23-1 with TRBJ2-7, with D perhaps TRBD2 (5 bases). TRBV23-1 is an ORF for which the function is uncertain. The CDR3 has 13 residues. CDR3 DNA: TGCGCCAGCAGTCAATCGAGGACGGGGTGGGTGCGCTTC. The encoded protein is CASSQSRTGWVRF.

This clone was found a few times. V and J are TRBV19 and TRBJ1-5, with 7 bases matching TRBD1. The J segment lost 2 bases and the V segment lost 7 bases, leaving 5 bases of the junction unmatched. In germline, CDR1 is LNHDA, CDR2 SQIVND (reference sequence). This CDR3 is 14 amino acids long. The CDR3, as DNA: TGTGCCAGTACCTCAGGGGGAGGCAATCAGCCCCAGCATTTT. Protein sequence: CASTSGGGNQPQHF.

The genes are TRBV2 and TRBJ2-3, with 10 nucleotides matching TRBD2. The CDR3 covers 14 residues. From germline, CDR1 is SNHLY and CDR2 FYNNEI. V shed 7 bases, J shed 4 bases, and the junction held 5 bases outside the gene matches. CDR3 bases: TGTGCCAGCAAAGAGCGGGAGGGCCCAGATACGCAGTATTTT. Its translation is CASKEREGPDTQYF.

The V call is TRBV20-1, the J call TRBJ1-2, with D hard to call. This CDR3 region has 10 residues. Germline-derived CDR1 and CDR2 are DFQATT and SNEGSKA (reference sequence). V lost 5 bases, J lost 4 bases, and 5 bases lay in between. CDR3 loop: CSAPRYGYTF. The DNA of the CDR3 is TGCAGTGCTCCGCGCTATGGCTACACCTTC.

The chain couples TRBV4-1 to TRBJ1-4; TRBD1 might be the D (5 bases). This CDR3 has 16 amino acids. Germline V gives CDR1 MGHRA, CDR2 YSYEKL. V was cut by 1 base and J by 13 bases, with 22 bases left in between. CDR3 amino acids: CASSQGNRGTFGGLFF. The CDR3 coding sequence is TGCGCCAGCAGCCAAGGGAACCGAGGAACATTCGGGGGACTGTTTTTT.

The V call is TRBV11-3, the J call TRBJ2-2; D perhaps matches TRBD1 (5 bases). Between the trimmed V and J ends, which lost 5 bases and 7 bases, there was a span of 11 bases. The CDR3 is 13 residues long. Germline V gives CDR1 SGHNT, CDR2 YENEEA. The CDR3 bases are TGTGCCAGCAGCATGACAGCGATCGGGGAGCTGTTTTTT. It codes for CASSMTAIGELFF.

The V call is TRBV15, the J call TRBJ2-7; D remains ambiguous. Trimming cost V 0 bases and J 4 bases, with 7 bases left between them. Per the germline V gene, CDR1 is LNHNV and CDR2 is YYDKDF (reference sequence). There are 13 residues in the CDR3. This CDR3 reads CATSRDGLYEQYF. CDR3 in DNA: TGTGCCACCAGCAGAGACGGTCTATACGAGCAGTACTTC.

The table lists this clone with a few counts. J is TRBJ1-1 and V is TRBV27; D is unclear. The CDR3 runs 13 residues. The V gene's germline CDR1 is MNHEY and CDR2 SMNVEV (reference sequence). V was trimmed by 3 bases and J by 4 bases, leaving 9 bases between them. CDR3 nucleotides: TGTGCCAGCAGTTTTGAGGTGTTCACTGAAGCTTTCTTT. It is translated as CASSFEVFTEAFF.

J is TRBJ1-2 and V is TRBV5-1; the match to TRBD1 covers 7 bases. The CDR3 consists of 15 residues. J gave up 4 bases and V 5 bases, and 11 bases lay outside the gene matches. Germline V CDR1 and CDR2: SGHRS, YFSETQ. The CDR3 DNA reads as TGCGCCAGCAGGCCAATGACCGGGACAGTCTATGGCTACACCTTC. Amino acids: CASRPMTGTVYGYTF.

This clone has more than one count but fewer than ten. The CDR3 DNA reads as TGTGCCAGCCGCCTTGGACATCTGTCACTTGAAGGGCAGTTCTTC. This sequence encodes CASRLGHLSLEGQFF. The V gene is TRBV6-1, the J gene TRBJ2-1, with TRBD1 as a possible D gene (5 bases). Germline assignment: CDR1 MNHNS and CDR2 SASEGT. The length of the CDR3 is 15 residues. V lost 8 bases and J lost 12, with 26 bases in between.

This chain links TRBV4-1 with TRBJ1-2; maybe TRBD1 (6 bases). This CDR3 is 14 amino acids long. The germline V gene has CDR1 MGHRA and CDR2 YSYEKL. Trimming pared 0 bases from V and 4 bases from J, leaving 9 bases between. This CDR3 is CASSQDDRSYGYTF. The CDR3 DNA follows: TGCGCCAGCAGCCAAGACGACAGGAGCTATGGCTACACCTTC.

Points on this clone: One junction end does not reproduce the germline sequence, and a read error may be involved. CDR3 nucleotide sequence: TGTGCCAGCAGCTCTACAGGGAATAGCAATCAGCCCCAGAATTTT. This gives the protein CASSSTGNSNQPQNF. This chain connects TRBV19 to TRBJ1-5, with a tentative D call TRBD1 (6 bases). Germline CDR1 is LNHDA and CDR2 is SQIVND (reference sequence). The CDR3 consists of 15 residues.

V usage is TRBV28 and J usage is TRBJ1-6; 9 positions match TRBD1. Germline trimming cut 2 bases from V and 9 bases from J; bases unmatched to any gene: 11. The CDR3 contains 17 residues. Germline CDR1 MDHEN, CDR2 SYDVKM. The CDR3 sequence: CASSLRTGVFIGSPLHF. The CDR3 region has the DNA TGTGCCAGCAGTTTACGGACAGGGGTATTCATAGGTTCACCCCTCCACTTT.

This clone appeared a single time. This rearrangement joins TRBV5-8 to TRBJ2-2, with TRBD1 matching over 7 bases. Germline V gene data show CDR1 as SGHTS and CDR2 as YDEGEE. This CDR3 has 16 amino acids. The V gene end was trimmed by 0 bases and the J gene end by 3 bases; junction bases not matched to a gene: 5. The CDR3: CASSLGTGGYTGELFF. CDR3 in DNA: TGTGCCAGCAGCTTGGGGACAGGCGGCTACACCGGGGAGCTGTTTTTT.

The V gene is TRBV2, the J gene TRBJ1-1; 9 bases line up with TRBD1. The CDR3 runs 14 residues. V trimming: 6 bases; J trimming: 4 bases; junction bases outside the gene matches: 6. Germline V CDR1 and CDR2: SNHLY, FYNNEI. The CDR3 reads CASRGQGPVTEAFF. CDR3 DNA sequence: TGTGCCAGCAGAGGACAGGGGCCGGTCACTGAAGCTTTCTTT.

This chain connects TRBV11-3 to TRBJ2-3; 7 positions agree with TRBD2. The junction had 10 bases not matched to a gene; V was cut back by 0 bases and J by 7 bases. The CDR3 is 16 amino acids. The germline V gene has CDR1 SGHNT and CDR2 YENEEA. CDR3 amino acids: CASSLDSGGRRNTQYF. The CDR3 DNA follows: TGTGCCAGCAGCTTAGATTCGGGCGGGAGACGAAATACGCAGTATTTT.

The chain recombines TRBV2 with TRBJ2-1, with TRBD2 as a possible D gene (7 bases). Germline loops: CDR1 SNHLY, CDR2 FYNNEI. The CDR3 sequence is 14 residues long. The V end lost 7 bases, the J end lost 7 bases, and 17 bases lay between the germline ends. DNA for the CDR3: TGTGCCAGCAATCCCGGGGGGAGGGGGAATGAGCAGTTCTTC. It yields the protein CASNPGGRGNEQFF.

V usage is TRBV7-9 and J usage is TRBJ2-2; a possible D gene is TRBD2 (5 bases). The CDR3 is 17 residues long. CDR1 SEHNR and CDR2 FQNEAQ come from the germline V gene (reference sequence). With 6 bases removed from V and 0 bases from J, the gap between germline ends came to 17 bases. The CDR3 here is CASSFDLGVSNTGELFF. The CDR3, as DNA: TGTGCCAGCAGTTTTGATTTGGGAGTTTCGAACACCGGGGAGCTGTTTTTT.

The chain employs TRBV2 and TRBJ1-6; D is perhaps TRBD1 (5 bases). This CDR3 region has 14 residues. From germline, CDR1 is SNHLY and CDR2 FYNNEI. Trimming took off 5 bases at V and 6 bases at J, with 11 bases between the two ends. CDR3 region: CASSLRTSNSPLHF. CDR3 DNA: TGTGCCAGCAGTCTTAGGACATCTAATTCACCCCTCCACTTT.